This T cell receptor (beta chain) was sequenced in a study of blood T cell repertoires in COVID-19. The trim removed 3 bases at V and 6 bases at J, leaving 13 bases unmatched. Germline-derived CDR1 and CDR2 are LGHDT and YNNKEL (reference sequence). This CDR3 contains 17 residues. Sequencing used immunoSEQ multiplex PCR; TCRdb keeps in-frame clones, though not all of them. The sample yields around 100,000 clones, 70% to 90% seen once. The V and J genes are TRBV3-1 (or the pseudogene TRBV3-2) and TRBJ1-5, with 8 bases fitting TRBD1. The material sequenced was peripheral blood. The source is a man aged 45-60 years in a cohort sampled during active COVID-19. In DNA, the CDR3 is TGTGCCAGCAGCCACTCCCACAGGGGGGATTTGAGTCAGCCCCAGCATTTT. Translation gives CASSHSHRGDLSQPQHF.